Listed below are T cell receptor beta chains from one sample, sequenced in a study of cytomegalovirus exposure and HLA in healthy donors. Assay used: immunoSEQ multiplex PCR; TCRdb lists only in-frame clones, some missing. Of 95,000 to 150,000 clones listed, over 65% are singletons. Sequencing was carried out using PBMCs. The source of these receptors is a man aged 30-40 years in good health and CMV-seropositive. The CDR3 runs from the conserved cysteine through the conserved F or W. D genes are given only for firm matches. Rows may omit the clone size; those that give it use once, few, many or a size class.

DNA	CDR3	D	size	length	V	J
TGCGCCAGCAGCCAAGGTCCCACAGATTACAATGAGCAGTTCTTC	CASSQGPTDYNEQFF	-	-	15	TRBV4-3	TRBJ2-1
TGTGCCAGCTCACCCTTACGGACAATACCCACTGAAGCTTTCTTT	CASSPLRTIPTEAFF	-	-	15	TRBV18	TRBJ1-1
TGTGCCAGCAGCTTAAAGGGGCTAGCGGACGAGCAGTACTTC	CASSLKGLADEQYF	TRBD2	-	14	TRBV11-3	TRBJ2-7
TGTGCCAGCAGCGCCCCCGGGGACAGGGGAGTGTCTGAAGCTTTCTTT	CASSAPGDRGVSEAFF	TRBD1	-	16	TRBV11-3	TRBJ1-1
TGCGCCAGCAGTGAGTCCAGGGTGGATCAGCCCCAGCATTTT	CASSESRVDQPQHF	-	-	14	TRBV10-2	TRBJ1-5
TGTGCCAGCAGTCCACAGTCATATGGCTACACCTTC	CASSPQSYGYTF	-	-	12	TRBV6-6	TRBJ1-2
TGTGCCAGCGTCCTGGGGGTAGCGGGGGGGCGCCAAGAGACCCAGTACTTC	CASVLGVAGGRQETQYF	TRBD2	-	17	TRBV25-1	TRBJ2-5
TGCGCCAGCAGCTCCCCCACTAGCGGGAGGGGTTACTACGAGCAGTACTTC	CASSSPTSGRGYYEQYF	TRBD2	few	17	TRBV5-1	TRBJ2-7
TGTGCCAGCAGTGCCCATGGAAGGGGGAGTATCCAGCCCCAGCATTTT	CASSAHGRGSIQPQHF	-	-	16	TRBV6-1	TRBJ1-5
TGCGCCAGCAGCCAGGTAGCGGGAGCCCCTACAGATACGCAGTATTTT	CASSQVAGAPTDTQYF	TRBD2	-	16	TRBV4-3	TRBJ2-3
TGTGCCAGCAGCCCTGGACTAGCGGGGGGCTACGAGCAGTACTTC	CASSPGLAGGYEQYF	TRBD2	-	15	TRBV7-6	TRBJ2-7
TGTGCCAGCAGCCCGAAACAGGGCCACTCCTACGAGCAGTACTTC	CASSPKQGHSYEQYF	-	-	15	TRBV7-2	TRBJ2-7
TGCGCCAGCAGCTTATCACGGTCCTACGAGCAGTACTTC	CASSLSRSYEQYF	-	-	13	TRBV5-1	TRBJ2-7
TGCGCCAGCAGCCTACAGGGACCCAATTACGAGCAGTACTTC	CASSLQGPNYEQYF	-	-	14	TRBV4-1	TRBJ2-7
TGCAGCGTTGAGGGGGGGTCCTTCTCTGGAAACACCATATATTTT	CSVEGGSFSGNTIYF	-	few	15	TRBV29-1	TRBJ1-3
TGCGCCAGCAGCCTGGCTTTGGGGAGCTCCTACAATGAGCAGTTCTTC	CASSLALGSSYNEQFF	-	-	16	TRBV4-1	TRBJ2-1
TGTGCCAGCAGTTTCCCCGGGAAGGTCCAGCCCCAGCATTTT	CASSFPGKVQPQHF	-	-	14	TRBV28	TRBJ1-5
TGTGCCAGCAGCCCTCAATCTCGCTACAGGGTGGACTATAATTCACCCCTCCACTTT	CASSPQSRYRVDYNSPLHF	-	-	19	TRBV28	TRBJ1-6
TGCAGCGTTATCGGGGGCTATGGCTACACCTTC	CSVIGGYGYTF	-	-	11	TRBV29-1	TRBJ1-2
TGTGCCAGCAGCTCGAGAGAACAAGAGACCCAGTACTTC	CASSSREQETQYF	-	-	13	TRBV13	TRBJ2-5
TGCGCCAGCAGAGGGACAGCCTCTGGAAACACCATATATTTT	CASRGTASGNTIYF	TRBD1	-	14	TRBV4-3	TRBJ1-3
TGTGCCAGCAGCTTAGATGGGGACACGGAGACCCAGTACTTC	CASSLDGDTETQYF	-	once	14	TRBV11-3	TRBJ2-5
TGCGCCAGCAGCCAAGAGAACAGGACCCCCTACGAGCAGTACTTC	CASSQENRTPYEQYF	-	few	15	TRBV4-1	TRBJ2-7
TGTGCCAGCTGTGGGGGGTATGGCACAGATACGCAGTATTTT	CASCGGYGTDTQYF	-	few	14	TRBV19	TRBJ2-3
TGTGCCAGCAGCCGAGAGCGGGGGATCACTGAAGCTTTCTTT	CASSRERGITEAFF	-	-	14	TRBV5-4	TRBJ1-1
TGTGCCAGCAGTCTACCACAGGGGCGCCTGATGGAGACCCAGTACTTC	CASSLPQGRLMETQYF	TRBD1	-	16	TRBV28	TRBJ2-5
TGCGCCAGCAGCTTGGAAGGGGCTAGCGGCTCCTACGAGCAGTACTTC	CASSLEGASGSYEQYF	TRBD2	once	16	TRBV5-1	TRBJ2-7
TGTGCCAGCAACCCACGGGGGTCGAACACCGGGGAGCTGTTTTTT	CASNPRGSNTGELFF	-	-	15	TRBV7-2	TRBJ2-2
TGTGCCAGCTCACCCGGGACAGGGGCTTACGAGCAGTACTTC	CASSPGTGAYEQYF	TRBD1	-	14	TRBV18	TRBJ2-7
TGTGCCAGCAGTGACTCCCCCGGGACTAGCGGGAGTCATGAGCAGTTCTTC	CASSDSPGTSGSHEQFF	TRBD2	few	17	TRBV6-4	TRBJ2-1
TGTGCCAGCCGACTAGCGGGGAGATCCTACAATGAGCAGTTCTTC	CASRLAGRSYNEQFF	TRBD2	-	15	TRBV27	TRBJ2-1
TGTGCCAGCAGCCAAGATCCGGGGTCCGCCGGGGAGCTGTTTTTT	CASSQDPGSAGELFF	-	-	15	TRBV4-2	TRBJ2-2
TGTGCCAGCAGCTTAGAACCAGAGAACACTGAAGCTTTCTTT	CASSLEPENTEAFF	-	-	14	TRBV5-4	TRBJ1-1
TGTGCCAGCAGCGTAGGGGGGGGAGGGCAGCCCCAGCATTTT	CASSVGGGGQPQHF	-	few	14	TRBV9	TRBJ1-5
TGCGCCAGCAGAACTGCGACAGGTCCTTACGAGCAGTACTTC	CASRTATGPYEQYF	-	-	14	TRBV5-1	TRBJ2-7
TGCAGCGTTGATTTAGCGGGAGATGTCGGGGAGCTGTTTTTT	CSVDLAGDVGELFF	TRBD2	-	14	TRBV29-1	TRBJ2-2
TGTGCCAGCAGGACAGGGTTCACTGAAGCTTTCTTT	CASRTGFTEAFF	TRBD1	once	12	TRBV27	TRBJ1-1
TGTGCCAGCAGCGGGAGGACAGGGACCTACGAGCAGTACTTC	CASSGRTGTYEQYF	TRBD1	-	14	TRBV7-9	TRBJ2-7
TGTGCCATCAGTGAGAGCCCGAACACTGAAGCTTTCTTT	CAISESPNTEAFF	-	-	13	TRBV10-3	TRBJ1-1
TGTGCCAGCAGCCCCGACAGGGTCACTGAAGCTTTCTTT	CASSPDRVTEAFF	TRBD1	-	13	TRBV11-2	TRBJ1-1
TGTGCCAGCAGCCGGACAGGAGGGAACGAGCAGTACTTC	CASSRTGGNEQYF	-	-	13	TRBV7-3	TRBJ2-7
TGTGCCAGCAGTTTATTCGTCGGGTCGGAGCCCCAGCATTTT	CASSLFVGSEPQHF	-	-	14	TRBV27	TRBJ1-5
TGTGCCAGCAGCCCACTAGCGGGAACCTACAATGAGCAGTTCTTC	CASSPLAGTYNEQFF	TRBD2	-	15	TRBV11-3	TRBJ2-1
TGTGCCAGTAGTTACCGGGACAGTAGCAATCAGCCCCAGCATTTT	CASSYRDSSNQPQHF	TRBD1	-	15	TRBV19	TRBJ1-5
TGTGCCAGCAGTTACCTGCTAGCGGACAGCGAGCAGTACTTC	CASSYLLADSEQYF	-	-	14	TRBV6-5	TRBJ2-7
TGCGCCAGCAGCCTTTCAGGGGGCGGGATATACGAGCAGTACTTC	CASSLSGGGIYEQYF	TRBD1	few	15	TRBV5-1	TRBJ2-7
TGTGCCAGCAGCAGATACAGGGGATACCTAGCGGGCTTCTCCTACGAGCAGTACTTC	CASSRYRGYLAGFSYEQYF	-	-	19	TRBV7-9	TRBJ2-7
TGTGCCAGCAGCTTGACGGTTCGGGATAGAACCTACGAGCAGTACTTC	CASSLTVRDRTYEQYF	-	-	16	TRBV5-5	TRBJ2-7
TGCGCCAGCAGTTGGTCCCTGGGCTCCTACGAGCAGTACTTC	CASSWSLGSYEQYF	-	few	14	TRBV5-1	TRBJ2-7
TGTGCCAGCAGGTACCGGGACAGGGATGGCTACACCTTC	CASRYRDRDGYTF	TRBD1	-	13	TRBV28	TRBJ1-2
TGTGCCAGCAGTTCCGAGGGACTCGGCGTGAGGGGCTACACCTTC	CASSSEGLGVRGYTF	-	-	15	TRBV6-5	TRBJ1-2
TGTGCCAGCAACGTCCCGACTAGAGCGGGGGGTCCCTACGAGCAGTACTTC	CASNVPTRAGGPYEQYF	TRBD2	-	17	TRBV28	TRBJ2-7
TGTGCCAGCAGGTCCGGGACTAGCGTGTACAATGAGCAGTTCTTC	CASRSGTSVYNEQFF	TRBD2	-	15	TRBV28	TRBJ2-1
TGTGCCAGCAGCCCAGGACTAGCGGGAATTCAGGAGGAGACCCAGTACTTC	CASSPGLAGIQEETQYF	TRBD2	-	17	TRBV7-8	TRBJ2-5
TGTGCCAGCAGCGAAAAAGCCTCCTACGAGCAGTACTTC	CASSEKASYEQYF	-	-	13	TRBV9	TRBJ2-7